This T cell receptor (beta chain) was captured in a study of cytomegalovirus exposure and HLA in healthy donors. Findings of the study overall: In vitro data verified a few CMV-associated chains as specific for CMV antigens.

The CDR3 has 20 residues. Germline CDR1 is MRHNA and CDR2 is SNTAGT. Trimming cost V 8 bases and J 4 bases; bases outside gene matches: 23. On this clone: Its target is unknown.

PCR used 60 Vbeta primers and 13 Jbeta primers. Assay: immunoSEQ multiplex PCR; the TCRdb copy retains only in-frame clones and omits some. The table includes 100,000 or so clones, around 74% detected once. The chain links TRBV6-4 to TRBJ2-2; 9 positions match TRBD1. The sequence derives from a middle-aged woman in good health and CMV-seronegative. The sample comprised PBMCs. The CDR3 region has the DNA TGTGCCAGCGACTCCTCTAGTCTGACCGGGACAGGGTCGGGCACCGGGGAGCTGTTTTTT. Residues: CASDSSSLTGTGSGTGELFF.